This TCR beta chain was sequenced in a study of CD8 T cells in ankylosing spondylitis. Study conclusions and caveats: Characteristic, it appeared, of ankylosing spondylitis blood was a TCR beta motif of 7 or 8 highly homologous variants.

This clonotype has more than one count but fewer than ten. Its specificity is unknown. Germline lookup yields CDR1 SGHTA and CDR2 FQGTGA. The CDR3 is 13 residues long. V was trimmed by 3 bases and J by 6 bases, leaving 9 bases between them. Making use of molecular barcodes, quantitative 5'-RACE generated TCR beta libraries. Using its own MiXCR run on the 5' RACE reads, TCRdb lists one record per CDR3 protein. The sample contains about 750,000 distinct CDR3 sequences, around 20% of which appear only once. V usage is TRBV7-3 and J usage is TRBJ1-5, with D possibly being TRBD1 (5 bases). The sequenced sample was blood, either unsorted or a sorted T cell fraction (not recorded which). This clonotype was sampled from a male donor with ankylosing spondylitis. CDR3 coding DNA: TGTGCCAGCAGCTTGGACATGAGTCAGCCCCAGCATTTT. It codes for CASSLDMSQPQHF.